This TCR beta chain is from a study of T cell responses to AZD1222 COVID-19 vaccine. Concerning this clone: The antigen is unknown.

The CDR3 loop spans 15 amino acids. Trimming removed 4 bases at V and 2 bases at J, with 12 bases between. Looked up from germline, CDR1 is MNHEY and CDR2 is SVGAGI. Study-wide points: After the peak T cell response, and only then, were repertoires sampled. Clonal diversity may have been underestimated, and the donors were mostly white British, with more females than males.

Sequencing used immunoSEQ multiplex PCR; TCRdb keeps in-frame clones, though not all of them. The data hold roughly 55,000 clones, with roughly nine tenths observed a single time. This receptor was obtained from an adult in good health. The chain carries TRBV6-5 and TRBJ1-5, with D perhaps TRBD1 (6 bases). Sequences were derived from peripheral blood, sampled on day 0 of AZD1222 vaccination. In nucleotides, the CDR3 is TGTGCCAGCAGTTCGTCGGGGGCGGGCAATCAGCCCCAGCATTTT. Translated, it gives CASSSSGAGNQPQHF.